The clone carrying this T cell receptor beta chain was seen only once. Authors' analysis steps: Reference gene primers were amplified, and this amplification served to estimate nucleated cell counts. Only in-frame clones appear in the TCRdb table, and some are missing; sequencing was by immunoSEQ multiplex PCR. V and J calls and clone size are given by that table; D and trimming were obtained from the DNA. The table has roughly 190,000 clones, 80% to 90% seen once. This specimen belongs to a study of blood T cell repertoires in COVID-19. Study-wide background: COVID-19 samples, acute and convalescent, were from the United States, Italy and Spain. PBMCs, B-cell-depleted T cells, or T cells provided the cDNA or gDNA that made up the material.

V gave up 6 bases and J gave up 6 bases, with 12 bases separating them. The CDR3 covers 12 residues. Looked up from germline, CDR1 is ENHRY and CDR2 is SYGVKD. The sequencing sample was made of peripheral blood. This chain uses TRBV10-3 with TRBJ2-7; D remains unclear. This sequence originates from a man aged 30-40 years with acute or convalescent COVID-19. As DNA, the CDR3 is TGTGCCATCAGAAGTTCAATCGGCGAGCAGTACTTC. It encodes CAIRSSIGEQYF.